These 11 T cell receptor beta chains originate from one sample sequenced in a study of cytomegalovirus exposure and HLA in healthy donors. PCR primers comprised 60 Vbeta and 13 Jbeta primers. The assay was immunoSEQ multiplex PCR, and TCRdb's table has in-frame clones only and misses some. The table lists around 190,000 clones, over 70% of them singletons. Sequenced input: PBMCs. The receptors derive from a woman in her forties or fifties in good health and CMV-seronegative.

V and J are TRBV4-3 and TRBJ1-1; D remains unclear. CDR1 is LGHNA and CDR2 is YSLEER in the germline V gene. The CDR3 has 15 amino acids. The V and J ends lost 4 bases and 3 bases respectively, with 15 bases between them. This CDR3 is CASSLSQSGDTEAFF. Here the CDR3 DNA reads TGCGCCAGCAGCCTCAGTCAGTCGGGTGACACTGAAGCTTTCTTT.

In this sample, this clone turned up once. The J gene is TRBJ2-7, the V gene TRBV6-5, with 9 bases that match TRBD2. J gave up 3 bases and V 6 bases, and 9 bases lay outside the gene matches. CDR3 length: 15 amino acids. The germline V gene has CDR1 MNHEY and CDR2 SVGAGI. This CDR3 is CASSDLGSGSYEQYF. The CDR3 region has the DNA TGTGCCAGCAGCGACCTGGGTAGCGGGAGCTACGAGCAGTACTTC.

The V call is TRBV7-9, the J call TRBJ2-3; 11 nucleotides match TRBD2. The CDR3 has 16 amino acids. V lost 5 bases and J lost 2; bases outside the gene matches: 6. Per germline, CDR1 SEHNR and CDR2 FQNEAQ (reference sequence). The CDR3 spells CASSTGLADLTDTQYF. Written as DNA, the CDR3 is TGTGCCAGCAGCACGGGACTAGCGGACCTCACAGATACGCAGTATTTT. The full variable domain, rest sourced from reference TRBV7-9 and TRBJ2-3, is DTGVSQNPRHKITKRGQNVTFRCDPISEHNRLYWYRQTLGQGPEFLTYFQNEAQLEKSRLLSDRFSAERPKGSFSTLEIQRTEQGDSAMYLCASSTGLADLTDTQYFGPGTRLTVL.

This chain connects TRBV5-4 to TRBJ2-3; D gene unclear. Per germline, CDR1 SGHNT and CDR2 YYREEE (reference sequence). Trimming took 5 bases from V and 6 from J, leaving 7 bases between them. The CDR3 has 11 residues. The CDR3 is CASSLGDTQYF. The CDR3 DNA follows: TGTGCCAGCAGTCTCGGGGATACGCAGTATTTT.

This clone was picked up one time. The V call is TRBV2, the J call TRBJ1-1; the D gene is possibly TRBD1 (5 bases). The CDR3 has 13 residues. V was shortened by 3 bases and J by 3 bases, with 8 bases between the two germline ends. Germline CDR1 and CDR2: SNHLY and FYNNEI. CDR3 DNA: TGTGCCAGCAGTGATAGGGGTGACACTGAAGCTTTCTTT. It yields the protein CASSDRGDTEAFF.

The chain recombines TRBV5-4 with TRBJ2-3; the D gene is possibly TRBD2 (6 bases). V shed 5 bases and J shed 1 base, with 14 bases lying between them. Germline V gives CDR1 SGHNT, CDR2 YYREEE (reference sequence). This CDR3 contains 15 residues. CDR3 in amino acids: CASSQEGAGTDTQYF. DNA for the CDR3: TGTGCCAGCAGTCAGGAGGGAGCGGGCACAGATACGCAGTATTTT.

This chain joins TRBV6-6 and TRBJ2-3; 7 bases fit TRBD1. The CDR3 spans 12 residues. Germline lookup yields CDR1 MNHNY and CDR2 SVGAGI (reference sequence). V shed 6 bases and J 4 bases; nucleotides not matched to a gene: 1. The CDR3 DNA reads as TGTGCCAGCAGGACAGGGCCAGATACGCAGTATTTT. Protein: CASRTGPDTQYF.

V is TRBV5-8 and J is TRBJ2-1; the D is unclear. Germline CDR1 is SGHTS and CDR2 is YDEGEE. Trimming stripped 4 bases from V and 5 bases from J, with 4 bases between. The CDR3 extends over 11 amino acids. The CDR3 nucleotides are TGTGCCAGCAGCCTTGACAATGAGCAGTTCTTC. Translated, it gives CASSLDNEQFF.

The chain uses TRBV10-3 and TRBJ2-1, with 9 bases identical to TRBD2. V lost 3 bases and J lost 8; bases outside the gene matches: 8. The CDR3 extends over 15 amino acids. Germline CDR1 is ENHRY and CDR2 is SYGVKD. The CDR3 DNA reads TGTGCCATCAGTGATGAGGCGGGAGGGCCATATGAGCAGTTCTTC. It translates to CAISDEAGGPYEQFF.

This clone was found a few times. CDR3 sequence (DNA): TGTGCCAGCAGCGCTAGCGGGTTCACAGATACGCAGTATTTT. The encoded protein is CASSASGFTDTQYF. The chain joins TRBV9 to TRBJ2-3; 8 bases are a match to TRBD2. The ends lost 3 bases at V and 2 bases at J; junction bases unmatched: 2. Germline V lookup: CDR1 SGDLS, CDR2 YYNGEE. This CDR3 is 14 amino acids long.

The chain recombines TRBV6-1 with TRBJ2-3; a possible D gene is TRBD2 (5 bases). The CDR3 has 13 amino acids. Germline loops: CDR1 MNHNS, CDR2 SASEGT. Trimming stripped 4 bases from V and 0 bases from J, with 5 bases between. CDR3 loop: CASSGGSTDTQYF. In nucleotides, the CDR3 is TGTGCCAGCAGTGGCGGGAGCACAGATACGCAGTATTTT.